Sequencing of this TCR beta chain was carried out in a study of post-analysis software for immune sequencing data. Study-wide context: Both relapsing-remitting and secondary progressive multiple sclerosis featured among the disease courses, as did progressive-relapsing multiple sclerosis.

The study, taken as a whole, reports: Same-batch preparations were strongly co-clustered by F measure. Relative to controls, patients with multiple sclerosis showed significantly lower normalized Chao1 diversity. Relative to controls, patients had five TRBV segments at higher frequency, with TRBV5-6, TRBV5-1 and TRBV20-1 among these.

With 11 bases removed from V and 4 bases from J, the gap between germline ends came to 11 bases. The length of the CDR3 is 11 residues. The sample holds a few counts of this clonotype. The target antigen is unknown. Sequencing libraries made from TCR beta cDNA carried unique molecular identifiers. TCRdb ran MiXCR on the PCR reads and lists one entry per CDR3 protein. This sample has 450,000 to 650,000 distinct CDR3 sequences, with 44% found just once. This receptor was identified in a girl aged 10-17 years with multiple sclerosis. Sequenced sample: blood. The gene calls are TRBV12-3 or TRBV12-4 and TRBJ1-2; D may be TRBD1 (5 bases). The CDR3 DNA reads TGTGCCTCTGGGGCGTCCTATGGCTACACCTTC. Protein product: CASGASYGYTF.